This T cell receptor (beta chain) was found in a study of blood T cell repertoires in COVID-19. Study at large: Spain, Italy and the United States supplied samples that represented acute and convalescent COVID-19.

This CDR3 is 13 amino acids long. The germline V gene encodes CDR1 SGHTA and CDR2 FQGNSA. The trim removed 5 bases at V and 4 bases at J, leaving 2 bases unmatched. Using immunoSEQ multiplex PCR, the repertoire was profiled, and TCRdb retains in-frame clones only, with some absent. Seen here are approximately 81,000 clones, about 88% observed once, and the top ten hold 10% to 15%. Source material: peripheral blood. The receptor comes from a man between 70 and 80 years old with active or convalescent COVID-19. The chain uses TRBV7-2 and TRBJ2-7; 10 bases map to TRBD2. CDR3 sequence (DNA): TGTGCCAGCAGCGAACTAGCGGGGTACGAGCAGTACTTC. Protein product: CASSELAGYEQYF.